This paragraph covers one TCR beta chain sequence. Its cognate antigen is unknown. Relapses following autologous stem cell transplantation were seen in all patients, with brentuximab vedotin exposure varying. The data originate from a study of PD-1 blockade in classical Hodgkin lymphoma. Study-level findings and limits: The study reported lower baseline TCR diversity in newly diagnosed patients than in healthy donors. While CD8+ TCR diversity did not rise significantly by C4D1, CD4+ TCR diversity did.

Here immunoSEQ multiplex PCR was the method, and the copy in TCRdb shows in-frame clones only, minus some. In the table there are roughly 140,000 clones, 78% of which are singletons. Germline V gene data show CDR1 as SGHTA and CDR2 as FQGTGA. The CDR3 consists of 14 residues. Trimming took 4 bases from V and 6 from J; bases not matched to a gene: 4. Sequenced material: peripheral blood mononuclear cells (PBMCs), taken before the second cycle of nivolumab. The clonotype originates from a human donor with classical Hodgkin lymphoma. The gene calls are TRBV7-3 and TRBJ2-3; 10 bases line up with TRBD1. CDR3 sequence reads: CASSSDRGMDTQYF. CDR3 bases: TGTGCCAGCAGCTCGGACAGGGGGATGGATACGCAGTATTTT.